The 17 T cell receptor beta chains listed next were all sequenced from one sample in a study of control samples from healthy donors and cancer patients. The protocol was immunoSEQ multiplex PCR, while the TCRdb copy is restricted to in-frame clones and leaves out a portion. The profile shows some 200,000 clones, about 93% of them singletons. Sequencing used blood. Source of these receptors: a man in his forties or fifties in good health.

The chain has TRBV19 and TRBJ1-5; D possibly corresponds to TRBD1 (6 bases). The CDR3 has 16 amino acids. Germline CDR1 reads LNHDA; CDR2 reads SQIVND (reference sequence). The ends were cut back, 10 bases at V and 3 bases at J, with 22 bases in the middle. CDR3 sequence reads: CATDFRDKSYNQPQHF. CDR3 sequence (DNA): TGTGCCACCGATTTCCGGGACAAGTCTTACAATCAGCCCCAGCATTTT.

The chain couples TRBV5-1 to TRBJ1-4; no firm D call. In germline, CDR1 is SGHRS, CDR2 YFSETQ. The CDR3 loop spans 14 amino acids. Trimming removed 1 base at V and 5 bases at J, with 9 bases between. The CDR3 nucleotides read TGCGCCAGCAGCTTGTCCGGCCTAAATGAAAAACTGTTTTTT. It is translated as CASSLSGLNEKLFF.

This chain uses TRBV5-1 with TRBJ2-7; maybe TRBD2 (5 bases). The CDR3 is made up of 13 amino acids. Germline V lookup: CDR1 SGHRS, CDR2 YFSETQ. Between the trimmed V and J ends, which lost 5 bases and 9 bases, there was a span of 18 bases. The CDR3 sequence: CASRAVSPGVQYF. The CDR3 coding sequence is TGCGCCAGCAGAGCCGTATCCCCCGGGGTGCAGTACTTC.

The chain joins TRBV5-1 to TRBJ1-1; D is undetermined. The germline gives CDR1 SGHRS, CDR2 YFSETQ. V lost 4 bases to trimming and J lost 1 base, with 8 bases between them. The CDR3 sequence is 13 residues long. Here the CDR3 DNA reads TGCGCCAGCAGCCCCCTTAAGAACACTGAAGCTTTCTTT. Its protein is CASSPLKNTEAFF.

The count of this clone is one. This chain connects TRBV18 to TRBJ2-2; D possibly matches TRBD1 or TRBD2 (6 bases each). The CDR3 sequence is 16 residues long. V was shortened by 6 bases and J by 5 bases, with 19 bases between the two germline ends. Germline-derived CDR1 and CDR2 are KGHSH and LQKENI. CDR3 nucleotides: TGTGCCAGCTCCCCCACTGCCGGGGGCGTGACCGGGGAGCTGTTTTTT. Amino acid sequence: CASSPTAGGVTGELFF. Complete variable domain (other parts from reference TRBV18 and TRBJ2-2): NAGVMQNPRHLVRRRGQEARLRCSPMKGHSHVYWYRQLPEEGLKFMVYLQKENIIDESGMPKERFSAEFPKEGPSILRIQQVVRGDSAAYFCASSPTAGGVTGELFFGEGSRLTVL.

V gene TRBV4-2 combines with J gene TRBJ1-3; D call uncertain. V lost 0 bases to trimming and J lost 0 bases, with 9 bases between them. CDR1 and CDR2 (germline): LGHNA, YNFKEQ. The CDR3 consists of 16 residues. Here the CDR3 reads CASSQDLVRSGNTIYF. The CDR3 nucleotides are TGTGCCAGCAGCCAAGATCTGGTCCGCTCTGGAAACACCATATATTTT.

The rearrangement links TRBV7-6 to TRBJ2-2; 11 nucleotides agree with TRBD1. The CDR3 totals 15 residues. CDR1 SGHVS and CDR2 FNYEAQ come from the germline V gene. V gave up 5 bases and J gave up 5 bases; unmatched junction bases: 4. The CDR3 DNA sequence: TGTGCCAGCAGCCCCGGGACAGGGGGGACCGGGGAGCTGTTTTTT. It yields the protein CASSPGTGGTGELFF.

The V gene is TRBV5-4, the J gene TRBJ2-3; D may be TRBD1 (6 bases). Germline assignment: CDR1 SGHNT and CDR2 YYREEE (reference sequence). V was clipped by 2 bases and J by 4 bases, with 14 bases between them. The CDR3 loop spans 15 amino acids. CDR3 region: CASSFGGWGPDTQYF. CDR3 nucleotides: TGTGCCAGCAGCTTTGGGGGCTGGGGCCCAGATACGCAGTATTTT.

The CDR3, as DNA: TGCGCCAGCAGCTTTCTGGGCGGGGGGGCCCACGAGCAGTACTTC. Its translation is CASSFLGGGAHEQYF. The chain joins TRBV5-1 to TRBJ2-7; 9 nucleotides match TRBD2. With V trimmed by 2 bases and J by 5 bases, 8 bases remained unmatched. Germline CDR1 is SGHRS and CDR2 is YFSETQ. The CDR3 totals 15 residues.

Turning to this clone: The DNA is left out, because the CDR3 cannot be placed on it with certainty; the CDR3 is given as TCRdb lists it. CDR3 amino acids: CASSTSSQPQHF. The gene calls are TRBV28 and TRBJ1-5. Germline V gene data show CDR1 as MDHEN and CDR2 as SYDVKM. The CDR3 spans 12 amino acids, including both terminal residues.

This chain connects TRBV10-3 to TRBJ1-6; the match to TRBD1 covers 7 bases. The V gene's germline CDR1 is ENHRY and CDR2 SYGVKD. V was pared by 6 bases and J by 1 base, with 9 bases of the junction left unmatched. There are 17 residues in the CDR3. This CDR3 reads CAIREEQGLSYNSPLHF. The CDR3 DNA reads TGTGCCATCAGGGAAGAACAGGGGCTTTCCTATAATTCACCCCTCCACTTT.

The chain couples TRBV7-9 to TRBJ2-3, with 11 bases identical to TRBD1. Germline V gene data show CDR1 as SEHNR and CDR2 as FQNEAQ (reference sequence). V was pared by 11 bases and J by 4 bases, with 8 bases of the junction left unmatched. This CDR3 is built from 14 residues. The CDR3 loop is CACKGQGAPDTQYF. CDR3 sequence (DNA): TGTGCCTGTAAAGGACAGGGGGCACCAGATACGCAGTATTTT.

The CDR3: CASSGTGFLNSGANVLTF. CDR3 DNA sequence: TGTGCCAGCTCCGGGACAGGGTTCTTGAACTCTGGGGCCAACGTCCTGACTTTC. The chain links TRBV19 to TRBJ2-6; 9 bases are shared with TRBD1. From germline, CDR1 is LNHDA and CDR2 SQIVND (reference sequence). The CDR3 sequence is 18 residues long. The junction had 12 bases not matched to a gene; V was cut back by 9 bases and J by 0 bases.

The chain employs TRBV5-4 and TRBJ2-7, with no clear D. With 4 bases removed from V and 6 bases from J, the gap between germline ends came to 11 bases. This CDR3 contains 12 residues. In germline, CDR1 is SGHNT, CDR2 YYREEE (reference sequence). The CDR3 nucleotides are TGTGCCAGCAGCCAGGACGGTGGCGAGCAGTACTTC. It yields the protein CASSQDGGEQYF. Based on the CDR3 plus reference TRBV5-4 and TRBJ2-7, the full variable domain is ETGVTQSPTHLIKTRGQQVTLRCSSQSGHNTVSWYQQALGQGPQFIFQYYREEENGRGNFPPRFSGLQFPNYSSELNVNALELDDSALYLCASSQDGGEQYFGPGTRLTVT.

The chain joins TRBV28 to TRBJ1-5; TRBD1 aligns across 8 bases. CDR1 and CDR2 (germline): MDHEN, SYDVKM. The CDR3 length is 14 residues. The V segment lost 6 bases and the J segment 1 base; nucleotides outside the gene matches: 2. CDR3 residues: CASRTGESNQPQHF. The CDR3 DNA follows: TGTGCCAGCAGGACAGGGGAAAGCAATCAGCCCCAGCATTTT.

CDR3: CASNTKGASTDTQYF. The CDR3 region has the DNA TGTGCCAGCAACACCAAGGGGGCTAGCACAGATACGCAGTATTTT. The chain links TRBV6-5 to TRBJ2-3; 7 bases line up with TRBD1. V trimming: 7 bases; J trimming: 0 bases; junction bases outside the gene matches: 7. The CDR3 sequence is 15 residues long. Germline V CDR1 and CDR2: MNHEY, SVGAGI.

J is TRBJ1-5 and V is TRBV19; unclear D gene. The V and J ends lost 3 bases and 2 bases respectively, with 11 bases between them. This CDR3 contains 15 residues. The germline V gene has CDR1 LNHDA and CDR2 SQIVND (reference sequence). CDR3 DNA sequence: TGTGCCAGTAGTATCTTCGTATCGGGCAATCAGCCCCAGCATTTT. It codes for CASSIFVSGNQPQHF.